The entry that follows covers one TCR beta chain sequence. The sample originates from a study of OX40 agonist ivuxolimab in advanced cancers. Produced via immunoSEQ multiplex PCR; TCRdb's table is partial and in-frame only. The table includes about 68,000 clones, about 82% detected once. Per the germline V gene, CDR1 is MNHEY and CDR2 is SMNVEV (reference sequence). V gave up 5 bases and J gave up 1 base; unmatched junction bases: 6. This CDR3 region has 16 residues. The source material was CD4+ or CD8+ T cells sorted from blood, sampled in a trial of the OX40 agonist ivuxolimab. The V call is TRBV27, the J call TRBJ1-2; 11 positions match TRBD1. This sequence was found in an adult with an advanced solid tumor such as melanoma, head and neck, liver or kidney cancer. DNA of the CDR3: TGTGCCAGCAGTCCGGGGACAGGGGGAGGTAACTATGGCTACACCTTC. Its protein is CASSPGTGGGNYGYTF.